This TCR beta chain was sequenced during a study of identical twins. This clonotype was observed many times. The CDR3 covers 16 residues. The germline CDR1 and CDR2 sequences are SGDLS and YYNGEE. Trimming took 2 bases from V and 4 from J, leaving 16 bases between them. Template switching added a universal primer binding site, and final cDNA carried unique molecular identifiers. TCRdb passed the 5' RACE reads through MiXCR, listing each CDR3 protein once. The data hold 120,000 to 150,000 distinct CDR3 sequences, with approximately 4% observed a single time. The sample consisted of memory T cells sorted from blood. The sequence was collected from a man aged 18 to 29 in good health. The chain is built from TRBV9 and TRBJ2-1, with D unresolved. CDR3 amino acids: CASSVQVGGAYNEQFF. CDR3 DNA sequence: TGTGCCAGCAGCGTTCAGGTGGGCGGAGCTTACAATGAGCAGTTCTTC.